This TCR beta chain stems from a study of Tregs in tolerant kidney transplant recipients. Note on this clone: The antigen is undetermined.

V shed 0 bases, J shed 4 bases, and the junction held 9 bases outside the gene matches. This CDR3 contains 17 residues. CDR1 is MNHEY and CDR2 is SMNVEV in the germline V gene (reference sequence). Study results and limitations: Activated donor B cell expansion appeared to reveal the most relevant donor-specific TCRbeta repertoire. This study did not directly address biological reproducibility. The small number of patients limits these findings pending further validation.

Measured with immunoSEQ multiplex PCR; TCRdb has only the in-frame clones, and not every one. The sample holds more than 60,000 clones; 80% to 90% are singletons and the top ten take 2% to 2.5%. V is TRBV27 and J is TRBJ2-1; TRBD2 agrees at 7 bases. This TCR was sampled from a human donor who received a combined kidney and bone marrow transplant. This sample comprised Tregs from blood, obtained before the transplant. CDR3 bases: TGTGCCAGCAGTTTATCGAGTGGCGGGGGATTTTACAATGAGCAGTTCTTC. Its translation: CASSLSSGGGFYNEQFF.